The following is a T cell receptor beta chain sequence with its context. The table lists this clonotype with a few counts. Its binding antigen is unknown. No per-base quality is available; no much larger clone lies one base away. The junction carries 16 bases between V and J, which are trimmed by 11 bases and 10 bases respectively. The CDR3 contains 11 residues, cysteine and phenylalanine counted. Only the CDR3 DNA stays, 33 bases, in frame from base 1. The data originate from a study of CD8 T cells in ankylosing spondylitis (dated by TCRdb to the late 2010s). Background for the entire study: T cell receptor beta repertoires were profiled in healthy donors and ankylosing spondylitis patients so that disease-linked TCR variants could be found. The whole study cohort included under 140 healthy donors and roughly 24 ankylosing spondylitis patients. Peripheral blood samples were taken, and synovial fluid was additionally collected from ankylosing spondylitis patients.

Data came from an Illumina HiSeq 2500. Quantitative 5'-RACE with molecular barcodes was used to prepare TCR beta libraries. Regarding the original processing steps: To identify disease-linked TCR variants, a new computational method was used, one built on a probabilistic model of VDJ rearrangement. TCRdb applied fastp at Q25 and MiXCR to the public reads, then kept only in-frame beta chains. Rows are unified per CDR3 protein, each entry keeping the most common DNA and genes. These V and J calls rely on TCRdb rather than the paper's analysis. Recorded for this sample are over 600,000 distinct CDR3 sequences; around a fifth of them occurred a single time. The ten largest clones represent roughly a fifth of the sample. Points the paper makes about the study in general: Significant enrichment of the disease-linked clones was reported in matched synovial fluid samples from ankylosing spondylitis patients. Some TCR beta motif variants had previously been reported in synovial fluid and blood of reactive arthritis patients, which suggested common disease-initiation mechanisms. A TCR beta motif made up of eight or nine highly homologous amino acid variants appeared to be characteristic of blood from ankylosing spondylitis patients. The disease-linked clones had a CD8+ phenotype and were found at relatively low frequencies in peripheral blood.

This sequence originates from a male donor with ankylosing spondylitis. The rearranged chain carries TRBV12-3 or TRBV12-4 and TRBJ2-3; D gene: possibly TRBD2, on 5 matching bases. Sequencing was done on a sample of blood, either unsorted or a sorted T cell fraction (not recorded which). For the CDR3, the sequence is CALGGLSAQYF. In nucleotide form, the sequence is TGTGCCCTCGGCGGGCTCAGTGCGCAGTATTTT.